The T cell receptor (beta chain) under discussion was sequenced for a study of Ad26.COV2.S vaccination and SARS-CoV-2 variants. Noted treatment: roughly 20 received Ad26.COV2.S at low or high dose, single or two shots; 5 received placebo; per-sample allocation not given. Specimens were obtained on day 63 following the first vaccine or placebo injection. Assay used: immunoSEQ multiplex PCR; TCRdb lists only in-frame clones, some missing. The data contain 380,000 or so clones, 85% to 90% of them singletons. CDR1 and CDR2 (germline): SGHRS, YFSETQ. The CDR3 spans 16 residues. Between the trimmed V and J ends, which lost 0 bases and 0 bases, there was a span of 9 bases.

This chain connects TRBV5-1 to TRBJ2-2; D remains ambiguous. This TCR was recovered from a person aged 18-65 years who received the Ad26.COV2.S COVID-19 vaccine or a placebo. The sample here was peripheral blood, taken in a trial of Ad26.COV2.S vaccine versus placebo. The CDR3 DNA follows: TGCGCCAGCAGCTTGGTGTCGCAGGCGAACACCGGGGAGCTGTTTTTT. It is translated as CASSLVSQANTGELFF. The whole variable domain, filled in from reference TRBV5-1 and TRBJ2-2, reads KAGVTQTPRYLIKTRGQQVTLSCSPISGHRSVSWYQQTPGQGLQFLFEYFSETQRNKGNFPGRFSGRQFSNSRSEMNVSTLELGDSALYLCASSLVSQANTGELFFGEGSRLTVL.